The next 2 T cell receptor beta chains were all read from a single sample in a study of long-term antiretroviral therapy in people with HIV (dated by TCRdb to the early 2020s). The immunoSEQ hsTCRB v3.0 assay was used at survey level resolution to sequence the TRB variable region. This immuneACCESS table, as held by TCRdb, lists in-frame sequences with V and J called but not all clones. Of the missing ones, under half trace to an unresolved V gene in checked studies; the others have no known cause. This sample is represented by tens of thousands of clones; about 90% of them were singletons. The ten top clones hold less than 4.5% of the sample. The source was unsorted PBMCs, collected 1.2 years after starting antiretroviral therapy. All receptors come from a woman aged 50 to 60 with HIV.

The V and J genes are TRBV5-1 and TRBJ1-1; D call uncertain. Germline CDR1 and CDR2: SGHRS and YFSETQ. Between the trimmed V and J ends, which lost 6 bases and 4 bases, there was a span of 16 bases. The CDR3 has 14 residues. CDR3 region: CASTLGGFSTEAFF. CDR3 sequence (DNA): TGCGCCAGCACCCTTGGTGGGTTCTCCACTGAAGCTTTCTTT.

The V gene is TRBV15, the J gene TRBJ2-4; 7 nucleotides line up with TRBD1. The V gene end was trimmed by 4 bases and the J gene end by 8 bases; junction bases not matched to a gene: 11. The CDR3 totals 15 residues. Germline assignment: CDR1 LNHNV and CDR2 YYDKDF (reference sequence). In DNA, the CDR3 is TGTGCCACCAGCAAAGGACAGGTCCAAATGCACATTCAGTACTTC. It is translated as CATSKGQVQMHIQYF. The entire variable domain, with the rest obtained from reference TRBV15 and TRBJ2-4, is as follows: DAMVIQNPRYQVTQFGKPVTLSCSQTLNHNVMYWYQQKSSQAPKLLFHYYDKDFNNEADTPDNFQSRRPNTSFCFLDIRSPGLGDTAMYLCATSKGQVQMHIQYFGAGTRLSVL.